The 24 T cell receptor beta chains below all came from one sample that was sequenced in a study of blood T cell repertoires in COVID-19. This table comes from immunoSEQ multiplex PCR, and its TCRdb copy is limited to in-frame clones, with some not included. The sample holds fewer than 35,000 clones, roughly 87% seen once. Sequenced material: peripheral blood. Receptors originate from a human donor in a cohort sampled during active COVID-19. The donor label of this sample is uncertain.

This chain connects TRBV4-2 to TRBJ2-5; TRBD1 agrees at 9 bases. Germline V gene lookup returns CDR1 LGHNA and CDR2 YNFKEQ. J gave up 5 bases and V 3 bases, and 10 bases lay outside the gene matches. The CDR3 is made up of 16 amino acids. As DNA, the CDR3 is TGTGCCAGCAGCCAGGGGGGACAGGGCCTTCGGGAGACCCAGTACTTC. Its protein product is CASSQGGQGLRETQYF.

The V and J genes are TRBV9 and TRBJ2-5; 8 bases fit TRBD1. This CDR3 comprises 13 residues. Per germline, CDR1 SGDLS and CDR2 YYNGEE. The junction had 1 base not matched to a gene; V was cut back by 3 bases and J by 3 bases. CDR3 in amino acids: CASSADREETQYF. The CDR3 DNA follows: TGTGCCAGCAGCGCGGACAGGGAAGAGACCCAGTACTTC.

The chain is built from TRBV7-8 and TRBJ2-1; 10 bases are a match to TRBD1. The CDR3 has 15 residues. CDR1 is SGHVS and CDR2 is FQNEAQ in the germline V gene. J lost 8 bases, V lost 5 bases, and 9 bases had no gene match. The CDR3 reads CASSDRDRGWDEQFF. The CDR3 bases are TGTGCCAGCAGCGACCGGGACAGGGGTTGGGATGAGCAGTTCTTC.

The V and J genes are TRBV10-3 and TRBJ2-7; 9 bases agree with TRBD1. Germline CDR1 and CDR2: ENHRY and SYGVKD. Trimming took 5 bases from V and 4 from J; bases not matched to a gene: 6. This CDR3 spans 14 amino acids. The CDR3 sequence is CAISPGQGLYEQYF. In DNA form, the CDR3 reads TGTGCCATCAGTCCGGGACAGGGCCTATACGAGCAGTACTTC.

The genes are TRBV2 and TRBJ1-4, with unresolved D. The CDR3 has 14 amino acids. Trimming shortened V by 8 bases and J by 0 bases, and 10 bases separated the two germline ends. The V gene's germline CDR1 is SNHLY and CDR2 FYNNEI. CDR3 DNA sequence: TGTGCCAGCGGTCTCCTAGCAACTAATGAAAAACTGTTTTTT. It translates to CASGLLATNEKLFF. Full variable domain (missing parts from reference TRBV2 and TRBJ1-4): EPEVTQTPSHQVTQMGQEVILRCVPISNHLYFYWYRQILGQKVEFLVSFYNNEISEKSEIFDDQFSVERPDGSNFTLKIRSTKLEDSAMYFCASGLLATNEKLFFGSGTQLSVL.

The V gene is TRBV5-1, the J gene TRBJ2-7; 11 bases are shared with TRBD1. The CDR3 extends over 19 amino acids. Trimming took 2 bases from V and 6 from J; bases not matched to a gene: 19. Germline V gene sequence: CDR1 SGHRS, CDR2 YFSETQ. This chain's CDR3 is CASSFLYGQGAAYMGEQYF. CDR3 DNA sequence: TGCGCCAGCAGCTTTCTTTATGGACAGGGGGCAGCATACATGGGCGAGCAGTACTTC.

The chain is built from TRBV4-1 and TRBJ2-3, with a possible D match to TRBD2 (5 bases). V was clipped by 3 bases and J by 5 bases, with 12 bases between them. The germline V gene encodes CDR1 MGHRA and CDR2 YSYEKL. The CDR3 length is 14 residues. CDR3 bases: TGCGCCAGCAGCCACCTCGCCCGGGGAGATACGCAGTATTTT. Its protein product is CASSHLARGDTQYF.

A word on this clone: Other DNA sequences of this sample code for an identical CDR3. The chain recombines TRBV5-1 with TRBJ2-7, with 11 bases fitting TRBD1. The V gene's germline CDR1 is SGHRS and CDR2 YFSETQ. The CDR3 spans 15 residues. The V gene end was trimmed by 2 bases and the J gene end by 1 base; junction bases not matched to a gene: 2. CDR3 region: CASSFGQGASYEQYF. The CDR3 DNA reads TGCGCCAGCAGCTTCGGACAGGGGGCGTCCTACGAGCAGTACTTC.

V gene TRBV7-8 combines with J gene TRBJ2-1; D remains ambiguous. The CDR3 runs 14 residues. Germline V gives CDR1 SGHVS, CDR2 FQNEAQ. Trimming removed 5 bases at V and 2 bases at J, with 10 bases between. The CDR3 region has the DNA TGTGCCAGCAGCCAGAGTACAGCCTACAATGAGCAGTTCTTC. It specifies CASSQSTAYNEQFF.

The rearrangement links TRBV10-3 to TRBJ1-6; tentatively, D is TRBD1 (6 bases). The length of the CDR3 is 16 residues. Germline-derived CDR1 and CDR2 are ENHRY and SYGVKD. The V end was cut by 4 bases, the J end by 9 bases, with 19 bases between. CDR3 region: CAISGAVRGFGSPLHF. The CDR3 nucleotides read TGTGCCATCAGTGGGGCGGTTAGGGGGTTTGGTTCACCCCTCCACTTT.

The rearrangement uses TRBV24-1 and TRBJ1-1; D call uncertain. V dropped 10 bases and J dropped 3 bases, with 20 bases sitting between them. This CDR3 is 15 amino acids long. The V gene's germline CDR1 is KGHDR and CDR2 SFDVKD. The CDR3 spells CATSGRLRADTEAFF. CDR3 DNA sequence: TGTGCCACTTCAGGTCGGCTGAGGGCGGACACTGAAGCTTTCTTT.

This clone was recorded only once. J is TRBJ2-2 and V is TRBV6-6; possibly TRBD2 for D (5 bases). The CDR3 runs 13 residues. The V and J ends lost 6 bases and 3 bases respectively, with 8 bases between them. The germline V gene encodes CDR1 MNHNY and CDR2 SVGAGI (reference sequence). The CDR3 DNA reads TGTGCCAGCAGGGGGAGCGACACCGGGGAGCTGTTTTTT. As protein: CASRGSDTGELFF.

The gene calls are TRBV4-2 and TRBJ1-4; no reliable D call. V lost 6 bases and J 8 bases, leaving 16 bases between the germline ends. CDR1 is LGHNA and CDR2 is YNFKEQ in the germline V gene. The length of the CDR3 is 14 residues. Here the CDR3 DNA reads TGTGCCAGCAGACCCTTCGGGGAAGGCGAAAAACTGTTTTTT. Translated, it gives CASRPFGEGEKLFF.

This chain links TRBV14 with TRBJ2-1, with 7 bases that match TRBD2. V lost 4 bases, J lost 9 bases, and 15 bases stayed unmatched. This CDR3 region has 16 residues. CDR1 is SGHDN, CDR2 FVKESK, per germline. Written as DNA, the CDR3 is TGTGCCAGCAGCCCGCAGACTGGACTAGAAAGGGGTGAGCAGTTCTTC. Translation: CASSPQTGLERGEQFF.

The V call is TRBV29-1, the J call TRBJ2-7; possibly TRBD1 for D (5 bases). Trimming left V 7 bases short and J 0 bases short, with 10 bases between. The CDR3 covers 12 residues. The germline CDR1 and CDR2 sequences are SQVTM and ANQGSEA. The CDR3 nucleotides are TGCAGCGCGCTGACAGTCTCCTACGAGCAGTACTTC. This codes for CSALTVSYEQYF.

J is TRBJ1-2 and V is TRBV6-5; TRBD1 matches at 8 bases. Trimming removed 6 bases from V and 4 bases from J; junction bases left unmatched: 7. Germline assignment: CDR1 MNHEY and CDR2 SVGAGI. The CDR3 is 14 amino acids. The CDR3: CASSADDRGYGYTF. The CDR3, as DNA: TGTGCCAGCAGCGCCGACGACAGGGGCTATGGCTACACCTTC.

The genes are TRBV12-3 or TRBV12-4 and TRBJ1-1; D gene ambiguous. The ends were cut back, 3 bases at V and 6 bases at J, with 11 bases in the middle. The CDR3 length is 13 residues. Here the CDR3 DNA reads TGTGCCAGCAGTTTTCGGGTCTCCTCTGAAGCTTTCTTT. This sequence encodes CASSFRVSSEAFF.

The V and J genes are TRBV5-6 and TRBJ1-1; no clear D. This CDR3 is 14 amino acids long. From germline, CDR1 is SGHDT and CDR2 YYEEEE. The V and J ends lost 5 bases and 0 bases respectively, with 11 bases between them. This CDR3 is CASRVRRVNTEAFF. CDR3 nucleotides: TGTGCCAGCAGGGTGAGGCGGGTGAACACTGAAGCTTTCTTT.

The CDR3 region has the DNA TGTGCCAGCAGTTACTCTGGGCAGGCGACAGATACGCAGTATTTT. Amino acids: CASSYSGQATDTQYF. This chain uses TRBV6-5 with TRBJ2-3, with D unresolved. The V end lost 0 bases, the J end lost 3 bases, and 10 bases lay between the germline ends. The V gene's germline CDR1 is MNHEY and CDR2 SVGAGI. The length of the CDR3 is 15 residues.

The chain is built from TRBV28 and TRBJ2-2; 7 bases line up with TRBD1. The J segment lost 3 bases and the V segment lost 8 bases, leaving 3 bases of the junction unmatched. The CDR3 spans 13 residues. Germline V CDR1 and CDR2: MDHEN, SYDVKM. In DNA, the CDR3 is TGTGCCAGCGGGGGACAGTACACCGGGGAGCTGTTTTTT. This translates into CASGGQYTGELFF.

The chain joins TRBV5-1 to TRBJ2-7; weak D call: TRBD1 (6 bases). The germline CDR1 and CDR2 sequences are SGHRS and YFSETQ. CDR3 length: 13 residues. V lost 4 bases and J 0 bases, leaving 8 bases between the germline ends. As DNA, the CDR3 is TGCGCCAGCAGCACGGACAGCTCCTACGAGCAGTACTTC. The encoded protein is CASSTDSSYEQYF.

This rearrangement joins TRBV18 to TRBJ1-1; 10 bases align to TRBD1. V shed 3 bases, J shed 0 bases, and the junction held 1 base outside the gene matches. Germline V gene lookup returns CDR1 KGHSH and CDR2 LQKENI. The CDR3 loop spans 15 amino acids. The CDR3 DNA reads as TGTGCCAGCTCACCGGGACAGGGGCTGAACACTGAAGCTTTCTTT. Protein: CASSPGQGLNTEAFF.

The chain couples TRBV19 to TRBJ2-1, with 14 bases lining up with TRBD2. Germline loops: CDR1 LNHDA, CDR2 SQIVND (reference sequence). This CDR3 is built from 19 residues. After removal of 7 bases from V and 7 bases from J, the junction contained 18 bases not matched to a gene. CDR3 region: CASTSPPGTSGGGGNEQFF. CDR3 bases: TGTGCCAGTACCTCACCCCCCGGGACTAGCGGGGGTGGGGGGAATGAGCAGTTCTTC.

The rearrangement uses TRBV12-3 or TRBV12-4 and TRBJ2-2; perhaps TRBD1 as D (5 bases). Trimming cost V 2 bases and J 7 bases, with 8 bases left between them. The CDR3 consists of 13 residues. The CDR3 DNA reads TGTGCCAGCAGTTTAAGGGGCGGCGGGGAGCTGTTTTTT. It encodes CASSLRGGGELFF.